This TCR beta chain was identified during a study of T cell responses to AZD1222 COVID-19 vaccine. About the research overall: Second-dose intervals near 4 or 12 weeks were combined. The study's findings and limits: At 160-218 and 743-854, vaccine-associated CD4 TCRs were dominant, and they spanned spike. Clonal diversity was possibly underestimated; the donors were predominantly white British and more often female. It was only after the peak T cell response that any repertoires were sampled.

As to this clone: Its cognate antigen is unknown.

The V gene lost 4 bases and the J gene lost 3 bases, with 12 bases spanning the gap. Germline V CDR1 and CDR2: LGHDT, YNNKEL (reference sequence). The CDR3 contains 14 residues. Method: immunoSEQ multiplex PCR; TCRdb's copy keeps in-frame clones and lacks some. The sample yields 70,000 to 90,000 clones, around four fifths seen once. Source: peripheral blood, taken on day 0 of AZD1222 vaccination. V is TRBV3-1 (or the pseudogene TRBV3-2) and J is TRBJ1-2, with a tentative D call TRBD1 (5 bases). This clonotype was obtained from an adult in good health. The CDR3 region has the DNA TGTGCCAGCAGCCCGGGACGTCTTCACTATGGCTACACCTTC. Translating it yields CASSPGRLHYGYTF.